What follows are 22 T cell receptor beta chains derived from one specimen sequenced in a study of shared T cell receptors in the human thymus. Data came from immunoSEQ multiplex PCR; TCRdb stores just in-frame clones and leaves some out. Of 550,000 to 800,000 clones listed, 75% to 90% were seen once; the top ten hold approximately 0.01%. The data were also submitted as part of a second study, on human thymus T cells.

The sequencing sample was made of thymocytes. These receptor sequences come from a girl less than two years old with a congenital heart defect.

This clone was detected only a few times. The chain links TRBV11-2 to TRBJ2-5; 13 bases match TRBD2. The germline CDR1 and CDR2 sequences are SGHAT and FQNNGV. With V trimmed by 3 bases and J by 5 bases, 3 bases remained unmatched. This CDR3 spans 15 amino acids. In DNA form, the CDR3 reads TGTGCCAGCAGCTTGGGACTAGCGGGGTATGAGACCCAGTACTTC. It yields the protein CASSLGLAGYETQYF.

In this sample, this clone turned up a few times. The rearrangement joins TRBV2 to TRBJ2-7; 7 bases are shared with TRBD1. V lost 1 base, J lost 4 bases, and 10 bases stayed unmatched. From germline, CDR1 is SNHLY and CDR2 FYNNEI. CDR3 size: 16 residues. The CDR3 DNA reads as TGTGCCAGCAGTGAAGGCCCGAGACAGGGTGGATACGAGCAGTACTTC. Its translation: CASSEGPRQGGYEQYF.

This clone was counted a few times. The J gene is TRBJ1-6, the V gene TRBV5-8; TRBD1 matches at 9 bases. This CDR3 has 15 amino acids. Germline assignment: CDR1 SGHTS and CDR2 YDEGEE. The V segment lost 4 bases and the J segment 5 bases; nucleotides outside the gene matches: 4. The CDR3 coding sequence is TGTGCCAGCAGCCGGACAGGGGTAAATAATTCACCCCTCCACTTT. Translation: CASSRTGVNNSPLHF.

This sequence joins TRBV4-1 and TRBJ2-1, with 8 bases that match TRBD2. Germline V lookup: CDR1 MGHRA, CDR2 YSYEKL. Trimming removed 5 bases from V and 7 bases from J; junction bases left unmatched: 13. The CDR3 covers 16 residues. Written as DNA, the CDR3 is TGCGCCAGCAGCTATAAAGCGGGGGCTACGGGGAATGAGCAGTTCTTC. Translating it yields CASSYKAGATGNEQFF.

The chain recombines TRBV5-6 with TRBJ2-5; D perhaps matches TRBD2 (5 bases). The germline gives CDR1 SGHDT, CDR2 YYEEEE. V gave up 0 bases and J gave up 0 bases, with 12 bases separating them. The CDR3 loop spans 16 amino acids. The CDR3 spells CASSLEMSGYQETQYF. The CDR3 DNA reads TGTGCCAGCAGCTTGGAGATGTCGGGGTACCAAGAGACCCAGTACTTC.

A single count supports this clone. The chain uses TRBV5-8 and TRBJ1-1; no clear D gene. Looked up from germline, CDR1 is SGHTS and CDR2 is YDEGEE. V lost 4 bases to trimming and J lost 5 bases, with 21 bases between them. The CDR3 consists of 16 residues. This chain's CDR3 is CASSPRADTTVTEAFF. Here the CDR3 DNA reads TGTGCCAGCAGCCCGAGGGCAGATACTACTGTTACTGAAGCTTTCTTT.

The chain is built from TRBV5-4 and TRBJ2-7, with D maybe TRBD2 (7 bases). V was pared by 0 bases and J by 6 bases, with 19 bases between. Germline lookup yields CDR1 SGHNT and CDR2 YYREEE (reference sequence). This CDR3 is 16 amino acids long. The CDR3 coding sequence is TGTGCCAGCAGCTTGGGTCGGGGGGCCCGCATCGGCGAGCAGTACTTC. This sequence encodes CASSLGRGARIGEQYF.

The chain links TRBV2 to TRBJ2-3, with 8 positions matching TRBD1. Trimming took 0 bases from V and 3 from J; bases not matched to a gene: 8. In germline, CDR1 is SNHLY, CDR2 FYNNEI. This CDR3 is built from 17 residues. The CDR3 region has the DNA TGTGCCAGCAGTGAAGCGTTGGGACAGGATAAAACAGATACGCAGTATTTT. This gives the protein CASSEALGQDKTDTQYF.

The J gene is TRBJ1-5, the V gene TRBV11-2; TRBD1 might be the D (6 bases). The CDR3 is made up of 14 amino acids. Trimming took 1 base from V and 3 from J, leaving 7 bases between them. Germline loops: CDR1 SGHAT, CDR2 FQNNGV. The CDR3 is CASSLGQDNQPQHF. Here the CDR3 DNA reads TGTGCCAGCAGCTTAGGACAGGACAATCAGCCCCAGCATTTT.

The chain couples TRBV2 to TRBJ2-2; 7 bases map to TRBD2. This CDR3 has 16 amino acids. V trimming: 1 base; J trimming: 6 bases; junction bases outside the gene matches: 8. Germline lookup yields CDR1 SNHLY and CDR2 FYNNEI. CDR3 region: CASSEGLIRGAGELFF. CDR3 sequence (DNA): TGTGCCAGCAGTGAAGGCCTCATCCGGGGGGCCGGGGAGCTGTTTTTT.

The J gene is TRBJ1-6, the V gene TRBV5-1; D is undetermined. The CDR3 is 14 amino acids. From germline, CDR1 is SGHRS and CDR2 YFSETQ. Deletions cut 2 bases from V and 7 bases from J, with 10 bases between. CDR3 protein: CASSLPQINSPLHF. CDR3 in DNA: TGCGCCAGCAGCTTACCACAAATAAATTCACCCCTCCACTTT.

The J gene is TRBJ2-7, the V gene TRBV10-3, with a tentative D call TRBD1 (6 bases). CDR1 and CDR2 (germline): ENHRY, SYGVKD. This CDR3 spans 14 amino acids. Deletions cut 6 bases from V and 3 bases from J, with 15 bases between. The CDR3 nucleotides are TGTGCCATCAGCCCCGGACAGTTTCTCTACGAGCAGTACTTC. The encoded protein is CAISPGQFLYEQYF.

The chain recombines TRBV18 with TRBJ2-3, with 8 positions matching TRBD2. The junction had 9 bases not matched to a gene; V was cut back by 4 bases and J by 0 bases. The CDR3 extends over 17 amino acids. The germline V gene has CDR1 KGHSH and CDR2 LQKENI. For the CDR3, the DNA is TGTGCCAGCTCACTACCCTCGACTAGCGAAAGCACAGATACGCAGTATTTT. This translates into CASSLPSTSESTDTQYF.

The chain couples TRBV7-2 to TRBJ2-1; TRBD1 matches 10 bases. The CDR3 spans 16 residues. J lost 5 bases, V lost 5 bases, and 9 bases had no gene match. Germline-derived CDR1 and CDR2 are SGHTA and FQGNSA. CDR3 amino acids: CASSNDRGPTDNEQFF. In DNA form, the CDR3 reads TGTGCCAGCAGCAATGACAGGGGGCCGACTGACAATGAGCAGTTCTTC.

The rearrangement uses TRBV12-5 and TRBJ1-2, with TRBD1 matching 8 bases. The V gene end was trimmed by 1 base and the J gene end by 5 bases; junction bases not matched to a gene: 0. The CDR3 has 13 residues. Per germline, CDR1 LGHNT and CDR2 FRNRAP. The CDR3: CASGLGDRYGYTF. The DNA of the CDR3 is TGTGCTAGTGGTTTGGGGGACAGGTATGGCTACACCTTC.

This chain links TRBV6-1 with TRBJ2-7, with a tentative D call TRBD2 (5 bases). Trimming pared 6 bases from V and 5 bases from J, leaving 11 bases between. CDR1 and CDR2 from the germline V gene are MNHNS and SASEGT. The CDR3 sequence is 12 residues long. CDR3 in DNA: TGTGCCAGCAGCCCAATCGGGGACGAGCAGTACTTC. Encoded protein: CASSPIGDEQYF.

CDR3 amino acids: CASSLWEGDYGYTF. CDR3 nucleotides: TGCGCCAGCAGCTTGTGGGAGGGTGACTATGGCTACACCTTC. This sequence joins TRBV5-1 and TRBJ1-2; no definite D call. Looked up from germline, CDR1 is SGHRS and CDR2 is YFSETQ. The CDR3 is 14 residues long. Trimming shortened V by 1 base and J by 3 bases, and 10 bases separated the two germline ends.

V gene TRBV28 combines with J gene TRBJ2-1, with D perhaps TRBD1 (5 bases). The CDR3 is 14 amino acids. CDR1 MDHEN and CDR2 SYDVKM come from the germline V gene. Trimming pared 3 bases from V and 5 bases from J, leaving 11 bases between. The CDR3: CASSLLTDNNEQFF. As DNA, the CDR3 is TGTGCCAGCAGTTTGTTGACAGATAACAATGAGCAGTTCTTC.

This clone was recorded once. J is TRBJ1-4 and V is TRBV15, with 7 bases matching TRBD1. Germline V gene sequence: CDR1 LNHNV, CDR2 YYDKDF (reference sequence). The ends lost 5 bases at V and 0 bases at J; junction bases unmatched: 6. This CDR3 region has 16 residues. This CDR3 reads CATSWRDRPTNEKLFF. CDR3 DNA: TGTGCCACCAGCTGGAGGGACAGACCAACTAATGAAAAACTGTTTTTT.

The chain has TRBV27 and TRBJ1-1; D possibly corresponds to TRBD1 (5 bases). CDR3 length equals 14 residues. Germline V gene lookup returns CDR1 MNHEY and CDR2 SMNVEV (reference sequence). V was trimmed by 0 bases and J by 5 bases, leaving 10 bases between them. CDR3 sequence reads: CASSLSGGKTEAFF. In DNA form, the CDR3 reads TGTGCCAGCAGTTTATCCGGGGGGAAGACTGAAGCTTTCTTT.

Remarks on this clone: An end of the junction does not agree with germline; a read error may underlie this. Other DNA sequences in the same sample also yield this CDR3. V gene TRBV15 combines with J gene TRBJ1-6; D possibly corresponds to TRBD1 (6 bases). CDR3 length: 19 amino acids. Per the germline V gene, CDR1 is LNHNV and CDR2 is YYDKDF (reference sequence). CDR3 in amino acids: CATSRDFGVLRTDHSPLHF. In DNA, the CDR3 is TGTGCCACCAGCAGAGACTTTGGGGTGTTAAGGACAGATCATTCCCCCCTCCACTTT.

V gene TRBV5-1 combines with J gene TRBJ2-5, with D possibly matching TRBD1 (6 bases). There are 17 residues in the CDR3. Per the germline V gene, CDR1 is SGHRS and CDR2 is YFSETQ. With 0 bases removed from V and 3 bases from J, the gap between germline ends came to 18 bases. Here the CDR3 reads CASSLVSGENTKETQYF. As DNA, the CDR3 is TGCGCCAGCAGCTTGGTTTCAGGGGAGAATACCAAAGAGACCCAGTACTTC.